Each of the 31 T cell receptor beta chains below was sequenced from the same sample in a study of CD8+ T cells in alopecia areata. The treatment was: oral pan-JAK inhibitor, 5-10 mg twice daily. RNA was isolated and reverse transcribed to cDNA, the sequencing template. The method was immunoSEQ multiplex PCR; TCRdb's version includes in-frame clones alone and lacks a portion of them. Among roughly 250,000 clones listed, about 62% were seen once. The source material was CD4+ T cells sorted from blood, sampled at week 52, from a patient treated with tofacitinib. These receptors all stem from a human donor with alopecia areata.

The chain couples TRBV2 to TRBJ2-3; D uncertain. V dropped 6 bases and J dropped 1 base, with 5 bases sitting between them. Germline loops: CDR1 SNHLY, CDR2 FYNNEI. The CDR3 has 12 amino acids. The CDR3 spells CASRLRTDTQYF. The CDR3 region has the DNA TGTGCCAGCAGACTTCGCACAGATACGCAGTATTTT.

The rearrangement joins TRBV30 to TRBJ1-1; 10 positions match TRBD1. V dropped 2 bases and J dropped 4; count of bases not matched to a gene: 1. The CDR3 consists of 13 residues. Germline CDR1 is GTSNPN and CDR2 is SVGIG (reference sequence). The CDR3 nucleotides are TGTGCCTGGAGTCGGACAGGGGGCACTGAAGCTTTCTTT. It yields the protein CAWSRTGGTEAFF.

V usage is TRBV18 and J usage is TRBJ2-5; D call uncertain. V was cut by 4 bases and J by 5 bases, with 14 bases left in between. The germline CDR1 and CDR2 sequences are KGHSH and LQKENI. This CDR3 region has 14 residues. The CDR3 nucleotides read TGTGCCAGCTCACTCCTGGGAACACGGGAGACCCAGTACTTC. Its translation is CASSLLGTRETQYF.

This clone showed up just a few times. The chain recombines TRBV30 with TRBJ1-2, with D perhaps matching TRBD1 (5 bases). Germline-derived CDR1 and CDR2 are GTSNPN and SVGIG (reference sequence). The CDR3 length is 13 residues. With 2 bases removed from V and 4 bases from J, the gap between germline ends came to 11 bases. The CDR3 coding sequence is TGTGCCTGGAGTCCCCAGGGAACCTATGGCTACACCTTC. Protein: CAWSPQGTYGYTF.

J is TRBJ2-6 and V is TRBV9, with a possible D match to TRBD1 (6 bases). The CDR3 extends over 18 amino acids. V shed 2 bases and J shed 3 bases, with 18 bases lying between them. Germline loops: CDR1 SGDLS, CDR2 YYNGEE. The CDR3 DNA sequence: TGTGCCAGCAGCGTTGGAGACAGGATCTTCGGTGGGGCCAACGTCCTGACTTTC. Protein: CASSVGDRIFGGANVLTF.

This clone was detected ten times or more. The limits of the CDR3 on the DNA are not certain, so only TCRdb's listed CDR3 is given. V usage is TRBV15 and J usage is TRBJ1-4. Both ends counted, the CDR3 spans 17 residues. The V gene's germline CDR1 is LNHNV and CDR2 YYDKDF (reference sequence). CDR3 protein: CATSRAKLRARNEKLFF.

This clone has only a few counts. Here the CDR3 DNA reads TGTGCCAGCAGCTTGGAGGGGACTATACGAGAGCAGTTCTTC. It specifies CASSLEGTIREQFF. The V call is TRBV5-4, the J call TRBJ2-1, with TRBD2 matching over 7 bases. Trimming at V came to 0 bases and at J to 10 bases, leaving 7 bases not matched to a gene. Germline-derived CDR1 and CDR2 are SGHNT and YYREEE (reference sequence). This CDR3 is built from 14 residues.

J is TRBJ1-5 and V is TRBV2; 8 positions agree with TRBD1. The CDR3 is made up of 14 amino acids. V gave up 6 bases and J gave up 0 bases; unmatched junction bases: 1. Germline V gives CDR1 SNHLY, CDR2 FYNNEI. CDR3 bases: TGTGCCAGCAGGGGACAGGATAGCAATCAGCCCCAGCATTTT. Amino acids: CASRGQDSNQPQHF.

A remark on this clone: Other DNA sequences within the sample encode an identical CDR3. This chain joins TRBV30 and TRBJ2-2; D could derive from TRBD1 or TRBD2 (5 bases each). Trimming took off 3 bases at V and 2 bases at J, with 10 bases between the two ends. The CDR3 sequence is 14 residues long. Per germline, CDR1 GTSNPN and CDR2 SVGIG (reference sequence). CDR3 sequence reads: CAWRGTVNTGELFF. Written as DNA, the CDR3 is TGTGCCTGGAGAGGGACGGTTAACACCGGGGAGCTGTTTTTT.

The rearrangement links TRBV15 to TRBJ1-5; D perhaps matches TRBD1 (5 bases). Germline values: CDR1 LNHNV, CDR2 YYDKDF (reference sequence). The CDR3 has 15 amino acids. V shed 3 bases and J shed 11 bases, with 20 bases lying between them. CDR3 in amino acids: CATSSPGTQDWAQHF. CDR3 nucleotide sequence: TGTGCCACCAGCAGTCCCGGGACCCAGGATTGGGCCCAGCATTTT.

The chain uses TRBV29-1 and TRBJ1-1; 11 bases agree with TRBD1. The CDR3 consists of 15 residues. The germline CDR1 and CDR2 sequences are SQVTM and ANQGSEA. Losses at the gene ends were 5 bases for V and 0 bases for J; bases not matched to a gene: 5. The CDR3 region is CSVKGQGEMNTEAFF. The CDR3 nucleotides read TGCAGCGTTAAGGGACAGGGGGAGATGAACACTGAAGCTTTCTTT. Together with reference TRBV29-1 and TRBJ1-1, the CDR3 gives the full variable domain: SAVISQKPSRDICQRGTSLTIQCQVDSQVTMMFWYRQQPGQSLTLIATANQGSEATYESGFVIDKFPISRPNLTFSTLTVSNMSPEDSSIYLCSVKGQGEMNTEAFFGQGTRLTVV.

The chain recombines TRBV29-1 with TRBJ2-2, with a possible D match to TRBD1 (6 bases). CDR3 size: 13 residues. The V and J ends lost 2 bases and 8 bases respectively, with 12 bases between them. Germline V gives CDR1 SQVTM, CDR2 ANQGSEA. DNA of the CDR3: TGCAGCGTTGAACAGGGGAATATGGGGGAGCTGTTTTTT. It codes for CSVEQGNMGELFF.

This chain uses TRBV6-5 with TRBJ2-1, with D possibly being TRBD1 (6 bases). Trimming left V 2 bases short and J 7 bases short, with 9 bases between. CDR3 length: 13 amino acids. CDR1 is MNHEY and CDR2 is SVGAGI in the germline V gene. The CDR3 DNA sequence: TGTGCCAGCAGTTACAACAGGGAGAATGAGCAGTTCTTC. Its translation: CASSYNRENEQFF.

The chain uses TRBV6-6 and TRBJ1-6, with D unclear. There are 15 residues in the CDR3. The V end lost 8 bases, the J end lost 9 bases, and 20 bases lay between the germline ends. Germline assignment: CDR1 MNHNY and CDR2 SVGAGI (reference sequence). CDR3 sequence (DNA): TGTGCCAGCCAAAACCAAGCGGGTGTTGGTTCACCCCTCCACTTT. Translated, it gives CASQNQAGVGSPLHF.

The genes are TRBV30 and TRBJ1-2; D gene unclear. Germline CDR1 reads GTSNPN; CDR2 reads SVGIG (reference sequence). The CDR3 totals 9 residues. Here the CDR3 reads CALEYGYTF. In nucleotides, the CDR3 is TGTGCTCTGGAGTATGGCTACACCTTC.

V and J are TRBV29-1 and TRBJ2-7, with no clear D. In germline, CDR1 is SQVTM, CDR2 ANQGSEA. V shed 5 bases and J shed 6 bases, with 14 bases lying between them. CDR3 size: 12 residues. The CDR3 sequence: CSVKLTPGEQYF. The CDR3 DNA follows: TGCAGCGTTAAGCTGACACCCGGCGAGCAGTACTTC.

The chain links TRBV7-4 to TRBJ2-7; D is uncertain. This CDR3 region has 17 residues. V dropped 1 base and J dropped 0 bases, with 16 bases sitting between them. Germline assignment: CDR1 SGHVT and CDR2 SQSDAQ. The CDR3 reads CASSLGIPKRASYEQYF. CDR3 coding DNA: TGTGCCAGCAGCTTAGGAATTCCGAAACGGGCCTCCTACGAGCAGTACTTC.

The gene calls are TRBV29-1 and TRBJ2-3, with D possibly TRBD2 on 6 matching bases. The germline CDR1 and CDR2 sequences are SQVTM and ANQGSEA. The germline V and J ends were trimmed by 6 bases and 0 bases, with 13 bases remaining between them. The CDR3 length is 14 residues. The CDR3 DNA reads TGCAGCGTACTGGGACTTCCTAGCACAGATACGCAGTATTTT. Its translation is CSVLGLPSTDTQYF.

The rearrangement joins TRBV9 to TRBJ2-2; D remains ambiguous. With 0 bases removed from V and 3 bases from J, the gap between germline ends came to 9 bases. The CDR3 has 15 residues. Per the germline V gene, CDR1 is SGDLS and CDR2 is YYNGEE. For the CDR3, the DNA is TGTGCCAGCAGCGTAGAGTACAAATACACCGGGGAGCTGTTTTTT. It specifies CASSVEYKYTGELFF. The full variable domain, in which reference TRBV9 and TRBJ2-2 provide the parts outside the CDR3, is DSGVTQTPKHLITATGQRVTLRCSPRSGDLSVYWYQQSLDQGLQFLIQYYNGEERAKGNILERFSAQQFPDLHSELNLSSLELGDSALYFCASSVEYKYTGELFFGEGSRLTVL.

The chain employs TRBV7-8 and TRBJ2-7; the D gene is possibly TRBD2 (5 bases). The V gene's germline CDR1 is SGHVS and CDR2 FQNEAQ. The CDR3 sequence is 14 residues long. V lost 5 bases, J lost 2 bases, and 13 bases lay in between. In DNA form, the CDR3 reads TGTGCCAGCAGCACCCGACGGGATACCTACGAGCAGTACTTC. Amino acid sequence: CASSTRRDTYEQYF.

The chain joins TRBV25-1 to TRBJ2-7; 8 positions match TRBD1. The CDR3 sequence is 14 residues long. Germline-derived CDR1 and CDR2 are MGHDK and SYGVNS. Trimming cost V 4 bases and J 0 bases; bases outside gene matches: 2. The CDR3 spells CASSVDRASYEQYF. CDR3 in DNA: TGTGCCAGCAGTGTGGACAGGGCCTCCTACGAGCAGTACTTC.

The rearrangement uses TRBV20-1 and TRBJ2-3; weak D call: TRBD2 (6 bases). Germline V lookup: CDR1 DFQATT, CDR2 SNEGSKA (reference sequence). The CDR3 sequence is 11 residues long. Trimming cost V 6 bases and J 4 bases, with 8 bases left between them. In nucleotides, the CDR3 is TGCAGTGCCTTAGCGGCAGATACGCAGTATTTT. This translates into CSALAADTQYF.

The V gene is TRBV7-9, the J gene TRBJ2-5; the match to TRBD2 covers 7 bases. The CDR3 consists of 16 residues. Germline CDR1 reads SEHNR; CDR2 reads FQNEAQ (reference sequence). Losses at the gene ends were 3 bases for V and 7 bases for J; bases not matched to a gene: 14. The CDR3 loop is CASSLRSPRSGGTQYF. The DNA for the CDR3 is TGTGCCAGCAGCTTGCGGTCGCCGCGATCGGGGGGGACCCAGTACTTC.

The chain couples TRBV29-1 to TRBJ1-3, with a tentative D call TRBD1 (5 bases). The V gene's germline CDR1 is SQVTM and CDR2 ANQGSEA. The CDR3 runs 12 residues. The ends were cut back, 4 bases at V and 8 bases at J, with 12 bases in the middle. The CDR3 region is CSVGVGEHTIYF. Written as DNA, the CDR3 is TGCAGCGTTGGGGTAGGGGAGCACACCATATATTTT.

V usage is TRBV12-5 and J usage is TRBJ2-1, with 10 positions matching TRBD1. The CDR3 runs 14 residues. J was trimmed by 7 bases and V by 4 bases; bases with no gene match: 4. The germline V gene has CDR1 LGHNT and CDR2 FRNRAP. CDR3 amino acids: CASGSGQGGNEQFF. The CDR3 DNA reads TGTGCTAGTGGTTCTGGACAGGGGGGGAATGAGCAGTTCTTC.

This clone has just a few counts. CDR3 sequence (DNA): TGTGCCAGTAATCATCAGGGTTCTGGGGCCAACGTCCTGACTTTC. Translation: CASNHQGSGANVLTF. V usage is TRBV19 and J usage is TRBJ2-6, with D possibly matching TRBD1 (5 bases). Trimming took off 7 bases at V and 1 base at J, with 11 bases between the two ends. CDR3 size: 15 residues. CDR1 is LNHDA, CDR2 SQIVND, per germline (reference sequence).

V gene TRBV27 combines with J gene TRBJ1-5; D is undetermined. Trimming took off 5 bases at V and 1 base at J, with 12 bases between the two ends. There are 15 residues in the CDR3. The germline V gene has CDR1 MNHEY and CDR2 SMNVEV (reference sequence). CDR3 amino acids: CASSPYPVSNQPQHF. DNA of the CDR3: TGTGCCAGCAGTCCGTATCCAGTCAGCAATCAGCCCCAGCATTTT.

This chain connects TRBV29-1 to TRBJ2-1; maybe TRBD1 (5 bases). Trimming took off 7 bases at V and 5 bases at J, with 12 bases between the two ends. Germline-derived CDR1 and CDR2 are SQVTM and ANQGSEA. CDR3 length: 12 residues. In DNA form, the CDR3 reads TGCAGCGGGGGCGGCCCAAACAATGAGCAGTTCTTC. It translates to CSGGGPNNEQFF.

The chain couples TRBV9 to TRBJ2-5; TRBD2 agrees at 11 bases. The end of the DNA aligns better with TRBJ2-7, so the J call may be wrong. This CDR3 comprises 14 residues. Germline V CDR1 and CDR2: SGDLS, YYNGEE. The CDR3 DNA reads as TGTGCCAGCAGCGTAGGGACTAGCGGGTACGAGCAGTACTTC. Its protein product is CASSVGTSGYEQYF.

The chain has TRBV5-1 and TRBJ1-1; D remains unclear. V was cut by 0 bases and J by 3 bases, with 9 bases left in between. The CDR3 runs to 14 residues. Per the germline V gene, CDR1 is SGHRS and CDR2 is YFSETQ. CDR3 amino acids: CASSLAEAYTEAFF. Written as DNA, the CDR3 is TGCGCCAGCAGCTTGGCGGAGGCGTACACTGAAGCTTTCTTT.

V gene TRBV5-6 combines with J gene TRBJ2-7; maybe TRBD2 (5 bases). CDR3 length equals 14 residues. Trimming shortened V by 4 bases and J by 2 bases, and 13 bases separated the two germline ends. CDR1 and CDR2 (germline): SGHDT, YYEEEE. The CDR3 nucleotides are TGTGCCAGCAGCCGCGGACCGGGGACCTACGAGCAGTACTTC. Translation gives CASSRGPGTYEQYF.